This TCR beta chain was sequenced in a study of vaccination and CD4 T cells after COVID-19. Overall study context: Cells received overlapping spike peptides from SARS-CoV-2, HCoV-NL63, HCoV-OC43 and HCoV-229E as stimulation.

The treatment denotes: approximately 9-day PBMC culture with coronavirus spike peptide pools or control peptides (ViraFEST assay). CD4+ T cells of the unexposed donor were collected before the COVID-19 pandemic (2011-2018). As regards this clonotype: Its antigen is not known.

The Oncomine TCR Beta short-read assay sequenced DNA from cultured CD4+ T cells. Each CDR3 protein gets one entry after TCRdb re-called the PCR reads with MiXCR. The sample holds about 1,800 distinct CDR3 sequences; more than 55% are singletons and the top ten take around 80%. The CDR3 is made up of 15 amino acids. The TCR sequence derives from a human donor in good health. This sequence joins TRBV21-1 and TRBJ2-1; TRBD1 reflects the table's D call only, with no check against the DNA. TRBV21-1 is a pseudogene. Sequencing input: CD4+ T cells from blood, cultured in vitro. CDR3 residues: CASRGGQGHDNEQFF. The DNA for the CDR3 is TGTGCCAGCAGGGGGGGACAGGGCCACGACAATGAGCAGTTCTTC.